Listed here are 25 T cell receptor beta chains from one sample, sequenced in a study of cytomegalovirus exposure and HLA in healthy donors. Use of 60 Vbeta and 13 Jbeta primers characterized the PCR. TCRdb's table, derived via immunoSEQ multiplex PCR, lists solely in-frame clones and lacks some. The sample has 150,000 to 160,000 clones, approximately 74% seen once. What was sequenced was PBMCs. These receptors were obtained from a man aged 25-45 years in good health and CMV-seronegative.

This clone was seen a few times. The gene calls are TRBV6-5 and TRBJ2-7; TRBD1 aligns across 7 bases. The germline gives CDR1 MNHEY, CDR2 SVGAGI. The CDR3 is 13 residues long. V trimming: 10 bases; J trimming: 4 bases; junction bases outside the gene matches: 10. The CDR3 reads CATGTVRTYEQYF. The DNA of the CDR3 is TGTGCCACTGGGACAGTCCGAACATACGAGCAGTACTTC.

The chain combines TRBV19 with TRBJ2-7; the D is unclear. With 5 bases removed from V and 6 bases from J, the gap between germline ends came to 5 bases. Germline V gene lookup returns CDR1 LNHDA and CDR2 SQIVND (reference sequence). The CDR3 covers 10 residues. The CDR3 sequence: CASSPIEQYF. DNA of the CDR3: TGTGCCAGTAGTCCCATCGAGCAGTACTTC. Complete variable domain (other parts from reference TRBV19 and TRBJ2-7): DGGITQSPKYLFRKEGQNVTLSCEQNLNHDAMYWYRQDPGQGLRLIYYSQIVNDFQKGDIAEGYSVSREKKESFPLTVTSAQKNPTAFYLCASSPIEQYFGPGTRLTVT.

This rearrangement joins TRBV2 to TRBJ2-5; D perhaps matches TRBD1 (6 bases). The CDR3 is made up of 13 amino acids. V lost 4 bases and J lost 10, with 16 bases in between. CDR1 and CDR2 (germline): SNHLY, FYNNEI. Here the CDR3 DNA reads TGTGCCAGCAGTGCGGGACAAGTCGGCTACCAGTACTTC. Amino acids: CASSAGQVGYQYF.

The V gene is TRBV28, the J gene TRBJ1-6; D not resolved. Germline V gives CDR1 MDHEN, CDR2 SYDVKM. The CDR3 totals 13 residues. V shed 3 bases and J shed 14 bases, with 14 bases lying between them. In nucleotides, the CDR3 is TGTGCCAGCAGTTTCCCCCGTGCGCCGACCCTCCACTTT. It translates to CASSFPRAPTLHF.

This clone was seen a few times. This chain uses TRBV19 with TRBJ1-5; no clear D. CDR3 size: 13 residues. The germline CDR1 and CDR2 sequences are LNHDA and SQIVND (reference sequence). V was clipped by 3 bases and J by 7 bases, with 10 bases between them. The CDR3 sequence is CASSIASEQPQHF. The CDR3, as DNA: TGTGCCAGTAGTATTGCCTCTGAGCAGCCCCAGCATTTT.

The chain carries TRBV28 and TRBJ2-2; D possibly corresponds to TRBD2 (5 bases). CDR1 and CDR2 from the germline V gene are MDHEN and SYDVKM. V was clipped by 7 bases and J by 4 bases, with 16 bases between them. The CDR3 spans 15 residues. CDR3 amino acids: CASTSGVSATGELFF. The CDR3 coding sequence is TGTGCCAGCACCTCCGGGGTCTCGGCCACCGGGGAGCTGTTTTTT.

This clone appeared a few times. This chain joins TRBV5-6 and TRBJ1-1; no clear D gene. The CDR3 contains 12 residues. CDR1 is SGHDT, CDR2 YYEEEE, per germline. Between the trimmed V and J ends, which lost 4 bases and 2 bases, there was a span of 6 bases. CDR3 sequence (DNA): TGTGCCAGCAGCGAGGGAAACACTGAAGCTTTCTTT. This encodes CASSEGNTEAFF.

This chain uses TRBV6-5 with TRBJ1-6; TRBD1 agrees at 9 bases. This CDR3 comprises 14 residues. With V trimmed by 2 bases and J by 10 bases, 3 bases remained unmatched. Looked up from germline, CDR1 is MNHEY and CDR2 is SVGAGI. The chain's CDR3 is CASSYGQGISPLHF. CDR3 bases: TGTGCCAGCAGTTACGGACAGGGGATATCACCCCTCCACTTT.

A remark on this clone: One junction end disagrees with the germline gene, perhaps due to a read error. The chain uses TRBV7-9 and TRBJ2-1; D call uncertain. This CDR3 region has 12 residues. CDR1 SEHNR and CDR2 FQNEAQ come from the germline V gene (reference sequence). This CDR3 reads CSSSLVSNEQFF. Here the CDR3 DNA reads TGTTCCAGCAGCTTAGTCAGCAATGAGCAGTTCTTC.

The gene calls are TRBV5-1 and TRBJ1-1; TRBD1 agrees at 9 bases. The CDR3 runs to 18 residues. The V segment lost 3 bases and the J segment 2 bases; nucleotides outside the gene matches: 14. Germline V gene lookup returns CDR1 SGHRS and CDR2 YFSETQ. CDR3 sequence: CASSYVDRGQSPNTEAFF. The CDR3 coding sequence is TGCGCCAGCAGCTACGTGGACAGGGGTCAATCACCTAACACTGAAGCTTTCTTT.

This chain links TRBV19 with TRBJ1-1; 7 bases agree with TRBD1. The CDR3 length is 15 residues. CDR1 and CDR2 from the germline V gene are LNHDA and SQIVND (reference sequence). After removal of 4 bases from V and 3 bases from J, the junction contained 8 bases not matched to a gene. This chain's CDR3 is CASSTPGQRYTEAFF. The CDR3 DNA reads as TGTGCCAGTAGTACCCCGGGACAGCGATACACTGAAGCTTTCTTT.

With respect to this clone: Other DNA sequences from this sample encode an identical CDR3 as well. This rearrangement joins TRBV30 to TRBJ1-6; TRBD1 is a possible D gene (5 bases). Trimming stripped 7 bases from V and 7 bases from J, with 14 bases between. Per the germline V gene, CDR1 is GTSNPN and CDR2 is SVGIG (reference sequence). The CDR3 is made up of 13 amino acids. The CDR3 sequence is CASNSGQNSPLHF. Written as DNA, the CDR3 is TGTGCCTCGAACTCAGGGCAAAATTCACCCCTCCACTTT.

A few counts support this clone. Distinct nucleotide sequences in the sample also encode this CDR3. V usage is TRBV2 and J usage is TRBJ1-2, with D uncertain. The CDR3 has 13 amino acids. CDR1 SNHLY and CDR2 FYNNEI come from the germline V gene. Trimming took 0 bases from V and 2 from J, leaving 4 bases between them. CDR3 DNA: TGTGCCAGCAGTGAAGCCGGGAACTATGGCTACACCTTC. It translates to CASSEAGNYGYTF.

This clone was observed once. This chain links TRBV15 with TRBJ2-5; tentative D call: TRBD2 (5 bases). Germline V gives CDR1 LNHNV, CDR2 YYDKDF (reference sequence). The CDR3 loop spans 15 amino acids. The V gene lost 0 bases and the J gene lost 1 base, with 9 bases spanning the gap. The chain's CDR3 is CATSRDLTIQETQYF. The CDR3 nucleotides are TGTGCCACCAGCAGAGATTTGACTATCCAAGAGACCCAGTACTTC.

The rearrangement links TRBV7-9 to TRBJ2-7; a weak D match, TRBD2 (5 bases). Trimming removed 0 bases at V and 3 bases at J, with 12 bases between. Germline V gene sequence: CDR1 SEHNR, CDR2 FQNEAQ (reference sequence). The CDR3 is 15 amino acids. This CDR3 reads CASSLAWGVVYEQYF. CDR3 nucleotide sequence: TGTGCCAGCAGCTTAGCATGGGGAGTAGTCTACGAGCAGTACTTC.

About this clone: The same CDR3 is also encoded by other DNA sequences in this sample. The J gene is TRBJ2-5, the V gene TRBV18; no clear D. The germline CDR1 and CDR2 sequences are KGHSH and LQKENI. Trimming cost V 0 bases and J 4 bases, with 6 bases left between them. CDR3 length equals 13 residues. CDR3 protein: CASSPPARETQYF. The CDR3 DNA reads TGTGCCAGCTCACCACCGGCAAGAGAGACCCAGTACTTC. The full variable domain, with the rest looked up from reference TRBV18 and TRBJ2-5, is NAGVMQNPRHLVRRRGQEARLRCSPMKGHSHVYWYRQLPEEGLKFMVYLQKENIIDESGMPKERFSAEFPKEGPSILRIQQVVRGDSAAYFCASSPPARETQYFGPGTRLLVL.

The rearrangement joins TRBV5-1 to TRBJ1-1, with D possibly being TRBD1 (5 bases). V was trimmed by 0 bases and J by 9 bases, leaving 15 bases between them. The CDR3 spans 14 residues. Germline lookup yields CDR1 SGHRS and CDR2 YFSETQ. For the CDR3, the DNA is TGCGCCAGCAGCTTGGGCAGGGAAAATAGGAAAGCTTTCTTT. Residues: CASSLGRENRKAFF.

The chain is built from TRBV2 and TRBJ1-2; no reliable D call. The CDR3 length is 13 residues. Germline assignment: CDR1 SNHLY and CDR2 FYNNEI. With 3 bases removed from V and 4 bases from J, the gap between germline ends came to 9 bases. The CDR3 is CASSDAMFYGYTF. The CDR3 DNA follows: TGTGCCAGCAGTGATGCTATGTTCTATGGCTACACCTTC. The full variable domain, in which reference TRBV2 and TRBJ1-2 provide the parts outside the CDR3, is EPEVTQTPSHQVTQMGQEVILRCVPISNHLYFYWYRQILGQKVEFLVSFYNNEISEKSEIFDDQFSVERPDGSNFTLKIRSTKLEDSAMYFCASSDAMFYGYTFGSGTRLTVV.

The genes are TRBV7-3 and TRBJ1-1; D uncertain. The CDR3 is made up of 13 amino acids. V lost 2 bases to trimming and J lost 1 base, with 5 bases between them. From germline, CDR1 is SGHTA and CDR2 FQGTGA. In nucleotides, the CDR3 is TGTGCCAGCAGCTTAGAGCAGAACACTGAAGCTTTCTTT. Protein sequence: CASSLEQNTEAFF. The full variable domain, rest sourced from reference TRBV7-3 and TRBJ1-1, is GAGVSQTPSNKVTEKGKYVELRCDPISGHTALYWYRQSLGQGPEFLIYFQGTGAADDSGLPNDRFFAVRPEGSVSTLKIQRTERGDSAVYLCASSLEQNTEAFFGQGTRLTVV.

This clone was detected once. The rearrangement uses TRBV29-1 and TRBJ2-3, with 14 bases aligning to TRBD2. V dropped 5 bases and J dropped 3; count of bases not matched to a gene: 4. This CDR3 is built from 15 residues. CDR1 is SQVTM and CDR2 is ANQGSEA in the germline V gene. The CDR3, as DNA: TGCAGCGTTCGACTAGCGGGGGGGCGAACAGATACGCAGTATTTT. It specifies CSVRLAGGRTDTQYF.

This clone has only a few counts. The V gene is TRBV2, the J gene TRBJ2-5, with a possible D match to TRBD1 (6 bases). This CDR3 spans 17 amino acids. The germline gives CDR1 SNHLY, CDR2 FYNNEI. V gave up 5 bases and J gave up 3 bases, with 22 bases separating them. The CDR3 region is CASSPGAIQGSEETQYF. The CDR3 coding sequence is TGTGCCAGCAGTCCTGGGGCGATACAGGGTAGCGAAGAGACCCAGTACTTC.

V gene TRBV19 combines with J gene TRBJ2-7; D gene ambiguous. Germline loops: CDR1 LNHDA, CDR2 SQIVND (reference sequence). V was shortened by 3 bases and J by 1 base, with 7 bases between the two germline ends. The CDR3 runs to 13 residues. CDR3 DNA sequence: TGTGCCAGTAGTATTTCCGTTTCCTACGAGCAGTACTTC. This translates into CASSISVSYEQYF.

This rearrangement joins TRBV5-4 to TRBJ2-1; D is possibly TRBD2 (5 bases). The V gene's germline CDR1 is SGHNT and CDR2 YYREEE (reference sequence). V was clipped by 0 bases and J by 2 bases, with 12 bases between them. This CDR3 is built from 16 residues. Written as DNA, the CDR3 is TGTGCCAGCAGCTTGGGAGGAGGTGGGGCCTACAATGAGCAGTTCTTC. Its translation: CASSLGGGGAYNEQFF.

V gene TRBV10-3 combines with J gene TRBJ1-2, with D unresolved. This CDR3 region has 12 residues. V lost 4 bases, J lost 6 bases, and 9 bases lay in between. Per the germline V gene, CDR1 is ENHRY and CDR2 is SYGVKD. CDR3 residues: CAISGTKDGYTF. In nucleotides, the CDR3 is TGTGCCATCAGTGGGACTAAGGATGGCTACACCTTC.

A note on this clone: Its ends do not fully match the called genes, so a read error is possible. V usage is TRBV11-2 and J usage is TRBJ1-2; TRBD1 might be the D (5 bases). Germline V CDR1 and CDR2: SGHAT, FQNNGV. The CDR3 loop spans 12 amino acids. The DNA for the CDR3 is TGTGCCAGCAGCCGGGACGGGAGAGGCTACCCCTTC. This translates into CASSRDGRGYPF.